The source of this T cell receptor (beta chain) is a study of blood T cell repertoires in COVID-19. Study at large: Samples taken during acute and convalescent COVID-19 were collected in the United States, Italy and Spain. From T cells, B-cell-depleted T cells, or PBMCs came the material, which was cDNA or gDNA.

In the study's own analysis: The authors estimated nucleated cell counts from reference gene primer amplification. Method: immunoSEQ multiplex PCR; TCRdb's copy keeps in-frame clones and lacks some. The V and J calls and the clone size are those of that table, but D and trimming were determined from the DNA. The repertoire holds more than 80,000 clones, with around 83% as singletons. Sequenced: peripheral blood. The sequence was obtained from a woman in her seventies with acute or convalescent COVID-19.

The CDR3 sequence is CASSLSQDRGIHGYTF. DNA for the CDR3: TGTGCCAGCTCACTTTCACAGGACAGGGGGATCCATGGCTACACCTTC. The chain combines TRBV18 with TRBJ1-2; 10 bases are shared with TRBD1. The CDR3 totals 16 residues. With V trimmed by 4 bases and J by 6 bases, 11 bases remained unmatched. CDR1 is KGHSH, CDR2 LQKENI, per germline.